This T cell receptor (beta chain) emerged from a study of blood T cell repertoires in COVID-19 (dated by TCRdb to the early 2020s). Study-wide context: Samples from collaborators originated in the United States, Italy and Spain and spanned both the acute and convalescent phases of COVID-19. The material from the prospective study consisted of cDNA or gDNA derived from T cells, B-cell-depleted T cells, or PBMCs. Subjects who had been exposed to COVID-19, were actively infected with it, or had recovered from it provided the deeply sampled blood TCRbeta repertoires that made up the dataset. The repertoires were released in a freely available public database intended as a resource for research on the immune response to SARS-CoV-2. Samples were obtained from the ongoing ImmuneRACE study (first 160 participants) and from 950 to 1,500 subjects provided by 6 global collaborators. Nearly every sample came with metadata listing a de-identified subject ID, COVID-19 status, age in years and sex. Where HLA class I and class II types were available, the types were taken from metadata supplied by the sample provider, not from assay-based typing. The paper's findings and limits, for the study overall: Clinical and demographic metadata were provided uncurated, with the amount varying by source and participant.

The collaborating institutions used their own protocols to collect whole blood in K2EDTA tubes. For TCRbeta analysis, collaborators shipped samples as frozen whole blood, isolated PBMCs, or DNA extracted from either of those sample types. This clone was recorded once. The target of this receptor is not known. No much larger clone is present one base from it, and per-base qualities are unavailable. The immunoSEQ Assay, a bias-controlled multiplex PCR, was used to amplify TCRbeta CDR3 regions from genomic DNA. On the study's bioinformatics: Within the assay, amplification of reference gene primers was used to estimate how many nucleated cells each sample contained. To quantify the absolute abundance of each unique TCRbeta CDR3 rearrangement, sequence reads were collapsed and filtered. For each sample, productive Simpson clonality was calculated by taking the square root of Simpson's diversity index across productive rearrangements. TCRdb re-hosts the immuneACCESS table, in-frame sequences only. Its copies lack some clones; in the studies checked, an unresolved V gene accounts for under half of them, and the cause for the rest is not known. The V and J calls and clone size are taken from that table; D and trimming were inferred from the DNA. The sample profile shows roughly 97,000 clones; more than 75% of them were found once. Approximately 20% of the sample belongs to the ten largest clones.

CDR1 and CDR2 (LGHDT, YNNKEL) derive from the germline V gene (reference sequence). The CDR3 starts with the cysteine, ends with the phenylalanine, and has 13 residues. Of the read, only the CDR3 DNA is kept; its 39 bases are in frame from base 1. Cut back by 2 bases and 10 bases, the V and J ends lie 14 bases apart. Sequences were obtained from peripheral blood. The origin of this receptor is a human donor in a cohort sampled during active COVID-19. The chain is encoded by TRBV3-1 (or the pseudogene TRBV3-2) joined to TRBJ2-5, and possibly TRBD1, on 6 matching bases. The CDR3 has the sequence CASSQRGIGDQYF. The DNA is as follows: TGTGCCAGCAGCCAAAGGGGGATAGGGGACCAGTACTTC.